This passage covers 30 T cell receptor beta chains from one sample sequenced in a study of T cell responses to AZD1222 COVID-19 vaccine. Clones were sequenced by immunoSEQ multiplex PCR, and TCRdb holds only the in-frame ones, with some missing. The table has more than 150,000 clones, roughly 94% seen once. The source was peripheral blood, collected 28 days after the second AZD1222 dose. These receptor sequences come from an adult who received the AZD1222 COVID-19 vaccine.

The rearrangement uses TRBV2 and TRBJ1-3, with 9 bases matching TRBD1. Germline V lookup: CDR1 SNHLY, CDR2 FYNNEI. The length of the CDR3 is 15 residues. Germline trimming cut 6 bases from V and 0 bases from J; bases unmatched to any gene: 3. CDR3 nucleotides: TGTGCCAGCAGAGGACAGGGGATCTCTGGAAACACCATATATTTT. It is translated as CASRGQGISGNTIYF.

The chain is built from TRBV21-1 and TRBJ2-3; the table gives TRBD2 as D, unverified against the DNA. TRBV21-1 corresponds to a pseudogene. The CDR3 sequence is 19 residues long. The CDR3 DNA reads TGTGCCAGCAGCAAACGGCCGCGAGCGGGGGCCGAAAGCACAGATACGCAGTATTTT. Translation: CASSKRPRAGAESTDTQYF.

This chain connects TRBV2 to TRBJ1-1; no definite D call. The CDR3 has 13 residues. V was clipped by 7 bases and J by 0 bases, with 9 bases between them. Germline V CDR1 and CDR2: SNHLY, FYNNEI. For the CDR3, the DNA is TGTGCCAGCAAGGTAGGCCTGAACACTGAAGCTTTCTTT. This translates into CASKVGLNTEAFF.

This clone was recorded only once. This chain connects TRBV27 to TRBJ2-7; 13 positions match TRBD2. Germline V gives CDR1 MNHEY, CDR2 SMNVEV (reference sequence). The V gene end was trimmed by 0 bases and the J gene end by 0 bases; junction bases not matched to a gene: 5. The CDR3 spans 18 residues. As DNA, the CDR3 is TGTGCCAGCAGTTTATCGGGGGGACTAGCGGGGCTCTCCTACGAGCAGTACTTC. The encoded protein is CASSLSGGLAGLSYEQYF.

The V call is TRBV7-9, the J call TRBJ2-7, with TRBD1 identical over 9 bases. V gave up 2 bases and J gave up 2 bases; unmatched junction bases: 4. The CDR3 is made up of 15 amino acids. Germline V gene lookup returns CDR1 SEHNR and CDR2 FQNEAQ (reference sequence). CDR3 amino acids: CASSLSGTGPYEQYF. The CDR3 DNA follows: TGTGCCAGCAGCTTATCCGGGACAGGGCCCTACGAGCAGTACTTC.

V is TRBV19 and J is TRBJ1-2; D ambiguous. Germline values: CDR1 LNHDA, CDR2 SQIVND (reference sequence). This CDR3 contains 14 residues. V shed 4 bases and J shed 4 bases, with 13 bases lying between them. This CDR3 is CASSTRPLSYGYTF. The DNA for the CDR3 is TGTGCCAGTAGTACGAGACCCCTCAGCTATGGCTACACCTTC. The variable domain in full, completed from reference TRBV19 and TRBJ1-2, reads DGGITQSPKYLFRKEGQNVTLSCEQNLNHDAMYWYRQDPGQGLRLIYYSQIVNDFQKGDIAEGYSVSREKKESFPLTVTSAQKNPTAFYLCASSTRPLSYGYTFGSGTRLTVV.

This chain uses TRBV4-2 with TRBJ2-2, with D perhaps assigned TRBD1 or TRBD2 (5 bases each). CDR1 is LGHNA, CDR2 YNFKEQ, per germline. The CDR3 runs to 13 residues. The ends were cut back, 3 bases at V and 5 bases at J, with 7 bases in the middle. CDR3 residues: CASSQRGTGELFF. As DNA, the CDR3 is TGTGCCAGCAGCCAGAGGGGTACCGGGGAGCTGTTTTTT.

The chain is built from TRBV27 and TRBJ2-1; 11 positions agree with TRBD2. Trimming took 4 bases from V and 2 from J; bases not matched to a gene: 7. The CDR3 runs to 17 residues. Looked up from germline, CDR1 is MNHEY and CDR2 is SMNVEV (reference sequence). CDR3 DNA sequence: TGTGCCAGCAGTTGGGCTAGCGGGAGGCCCCCCTACAATGAGCAGTTCTTC. Translation gives CASSWASGRPPYNEQFF.

This chain connects TRBV19 to TRBJ1-1; D is undetermined. Trimming stripped 3 bases from V and 6 bases from J, with 11 bases between. Germline-derived CDR1 and CDR2 are LNHDA and SQIVND (reference sequence). This CDR3 region has 13 residues. The DNA for the CDR3 is TGTGCCAGTAGTATCGCATTTTTATCTGAAGCTTTCTTT. Protein product: CASSIAFLSEAFF.

The chain links TRBV9 to TRBJ1-2; 8 positions agree with TRBD1. The CDR3 extends over 19 amino acids. The junction had 18 bases not matched to a gene; V was cut back by 1 base and J by 4 bases. Germline CDR1 reads SGDLS; CDR2 reads YYNGEE. CDR3 in DNA: TGTGCCAGCAGCGTAAAGGTCTCGAGTAGGGCAGGGGGCTTCTATGGCTACACCTTC. Its translation: CASSVKVSSRAGGFYGYTF. Full variable domain (missing parts from reference TRBV9 and TRBJ1-2): DSGVTQTPKHLITATGQRVTLRCSPRSGDLSVYWYQQSLDQGLQFLIQYYNGEERAKGNILERFSAQQFPDLHSELNLSSLELGDSALYFCASSVKVSSRAGGFYGYTFGSGTRLTVV.

V usage is TRBV5-1 and J usage is TRBJ1-2; D uncertain. The CDR3 is 14 residues long. Germline V gene data show CDR1 as SGHRS and CDR2 as YFSETQ. V shed 0 bases and J shed 2 bases, with 8 bases lying between them. The CDR3 region is CASSLAWENYGYTF. In nucleotides, the CDR3 is TGCGCCAGCAGCTTGGCCTGGGAGAACTATGGCTACACCTTC. Filled out from reference TRBV5-1 and TRBJ1-2, the complete variable domain reads KAGVTQTPRYLIKTRGQQVTLSCSPISGHRSVSWYQQTPGQGLQFLFEYFSETQRNKGNFPGRFSGRQFSNSRSEMNVSTLELGDSALYLCASSLAWENYGYTFGSGTRLTVV.

The rearrangement joins TRBV29-1 to TRBJ2-7; 9 bases line up with TRBD1. CDR1 SQVTM and CDR2 ANQGSEA come from the germline V gene. The CDR3 is 16 amino acids. V lost 3 bases to trimming and J lost 3 bases; unmatched junction nucleotides: 12. The CDR3 loop is CSVDSTGTGSNYEQYF. DNA for the CDR3: TGCAGCGTTGATTCAACCGGGACAGGGTCCAACTACGAGCAGTACTTC.

The CDR3 DNA is TGTGCCAGCAGTCGGGACAGCCTACTTGTCTATGGCTACACCTTC. Translated, it gives CASSRDSLLVYGYTF. This sequence joins TRBV28 and TRBJ1-2; 7 positions match TRBD1. The CDR3 has 15 residues. From germline, CDR1 is MDHEN and CDR2 SYDVKM. The V segment lost 5 bases and the J segment 4 bases; nucleotides outside the gene matches: 10.

The chain carries TRBV29-1 and TRBJ1-1; weak D call: TRBD1 (5 bases). CDR1 is SQVTM and CDR2 is ANQGSEA in the germline V gene. The V end lost 6 bases, the J end lost 5 bases, and 13 bases lay between the germline ends. CDR3 length: 12 residues. CDR3 sequence reads: CSVMDGGTEAFF. Written as DNA, the CDR3 is TGCAGCGTCATGGACGGGGGAACTGAAGCTTTCTTT.

The chain carries TRBV28 and TRBJ1-2; D gene ambiguous. Trimming stripped 3 bases from V and 3 bases from J, with 11 bases between. CDR1 is MDHEN, CDR2 SYDVKM, per germline. The CDR3 runs 14 residues. The CDR3 region has the DNA TGTGCCAGCAGTTTCCCGGACCGTCACTATGGCTACACCTTC. Translated, it gives CASSFPDRHYGYTF.

This chain connects TRBV4-1 to TRBJ1-1; 7 bases align to TRBD1. This CDR3 spans 15 amino acids. Germline V gene data show CDR1 as MGHRA and CDR2 as YSYEKL. Trimming removed 0 bases from V and 6 bases from J; junction bases left unmatched: 7. CDR3 sequence (DNA): TGCGCCAGCAGCCAAGAGCTACAGGGGAGACCTGAAGCTTTCTTT. Translated, it gives CASSQELQGRPEAFF.

The chain has TRBV6-6 and TRBJ2-1, with 8 bases lining up with TRBD2. Germline V gene data show CDR1 as MNHNY and CDR2 as SVGAGI (reference sequence). The CDR3 extends over 15 amino acids. The V and J ends lost 7 bases and 8 bases, in that order; junction bases with no gene match: 13. CDR3 region: CASTNGGAIGYEQFF. CDR3 coding DNA: TGTGCCAGCACCAACGGGGGGGCTATTGGGTATGAGCAGTTCTTC.

This clone was counted only a few times. The V call is TRBV7-2, the J call TRBJ2-1; 10 bases are a match to TRBD1. This CDR3 is built from 15 residues. Unmatched junction bases numbered 2, after V lost 5 bases and J lost 1 base. Germline loops: CDR1 SGHTA, CDR2 FQGNSA. DNA for the CDR3: TGTGCCAGCAGCCTGGACAGGGGGTCCTACAATGAGCAGTTCTTC. Protein sequence: CASSLDRGSYNEQFF.

The rearrangement links TRBV5-6 to TRBJ1-5; D ambiguous. CDR1 is SGHDT, CDR2 YYEEEE, per germline. This CDR3 region has 15 residues. V lost 0 bases to trimming and J lost 0 bases, with 7 bases between them. CDR3 residues: CASSLDPDSNQPQHF. DNA for the CDR3: TGTGCCAGCAGCTTGGATCCGGATAGCAATCAGCCCCAGCATTTT.

This chain uses TRBV27 with TRBJ1-2; D is possibly TRBD1 (6 bases). The CDR3 is 14 amino acids. The V end was cut by 2 bases, the J end by 2 bases, with 9 bases between. Germline CDR1 reads MNHEY; CDR2 reads SMNVEV (reference sequence). In nucleotides, the CDR3 is TGTGCCAGCAGTTTAGGGGGCCTGAACTATGGCTACACCTTC. Translated: CASSLGGLNYGYTF.

The genes are TRBV7-9 and TRBJ2-1; TRBD2 matches at 14 bases. V gave up 5 bases and J gave up 6 bases; unmatched junction bases: 18. Germline V lookup: CDR1 SEHNR, CDR2 FQNEAQ (reference sequence). CDR3 length equals 20 residues. In DNA, the CDR3 is TGTGCCAGCAGCACAGAATGGGGCAGGACTAGCGGGAGGCCCCCCAATGAGCAGTTCTTC. Amino acids: CASSTEWGRTSGRPPNEQFF.

This sequence joins TRBV4-2 and TRBJ1-4, with TRBD1 identical over 7 bases. Germline assignment: CDR1 LGHNA and CDR2 YNFKEQ. There are 16 residues in the CDR3. The ends lost 0 bases at V and 6 bases at J; junction bases unmatched: 7. As DNA, the CDR3 is TGTGCCAGCAGCCAAGAGGAGGGACAGCCTTATGAAAAACTGTTTTTT. It codes for CASSQEEGQPYEKLFF.

This clone was seen just once. This sequence joins TRBV7-3 and TRBJ2-2, with 7 bases lining up with TRBD1. V was pared by 1 base and J by 5 bases, with 4 bases of the junction left unmatched. Germline V gene lookup returns CDR1 SGHTA and CDR2 FQGTGA. The length of the CDR3 is 15 residues. The CDR3 region is CASSLKGGGTGELFF. The CDR3, as DNA: TGTGCCAGCAGCTTAAAAGGGGGCGGGACCGGGGAGCTGTTTTTT.

The J gene is TRBJ1-4, the V gene TRBV10-3, with D tentatively TRBD1 (6 bases). The V end was cut by 3 bases, the J end by 4 bases, with 15 bases between. Germline lookup yields CDR1 ENHRY and CDR2 SYGVKD. The CDR3 contains 16 residues. The CDR3 protein is CAISERGGGGNEKLFF. DNA of the CDR3: TGTGCCATCAGTGAACGAGGAGGGGGGGGTAATGAAAAACTGTTTTTT.

This chain connects TRBV3-1 (or the pseudogene TRBV3-2) to TRBJ1-5; no clear D gene. Trimming cost V 5 bases and J 7 bases, with 9 bases left between them. The CDR3 consists of 12 residues. CDR1 and CDR2 from the germline V gene are LGHDT and YNNKEL (reference sequence). In DNA, the CDR3 is TGTGCCAGCAGCTACCGGGAGCAGCCCCAGCATTTT. Translation: CASSYREQPQHF.

The V and J genes are TRBV7-2 and TRBJ1-1; TRBD1 aligns across 7 bases. Germline-derived CDR1 and CDR2 are SGHTA and FQGNSA. With 5 bases clipped from V and 7 bases from J, the junction kept 10 bases outside the gene matches. The CDR3 contains 14 residues. In DNA form, the CDR3 reads TGTGCCAGCAGCACCAGGGCAGGGGGGAGTGAAGCTTTCTTT. Amino acids: CASSTRAGGSEAFF.

The chain employs TRBV2 and TRBJ1-2; 8 bases are shared with TRBD1. Germline V CDR1 and CDR2: SNHLY, FYNNEI. The CDR3 has 13 amino acids. The J segment lost 7 bases and the V segment lost 6 bases, leaving 7 bases of the junction unmatched. CDR3 sequence reads: CASSSNGQGGYTF. As DNA, the CDR3 is TGTGCCAGCAGCTCCAATGGACAGGGTGGCTACACCTTC.

V is TRBV3-1 (or the pseudogene TRBV3-2) and J is TRBJ1-5, with 10 bases fitting TRBD1. CDR3 size: 14 residues. The germline gives CDR1 LGHDT, CDR2 YNNKEL (reference sequence). The junction had 1 base not matched to a gene; V was cut back by 4 bases and J by 4 bases. The CDR3 spells CASSPGQGNQPQHF. In nucleotides, the CDR3 is TGTGCCAGCAGCCCGGGACAGGGGAATCAGCCCCAGCATTTT.

The chain employs TRBV3-1 (or the pseudogene TRBV3-2) and TRBJ2-7, with D uncertain. The CDR3 is 14 amino acids. V lost 1 base and J 6 bases, leaving 13 bases between the germline ends. Germline V gene data show CDR1 as LGHDT and CDR2 as YNNKEL (reference sequence). This chain's CDR3 is CASSQGMASREQYF. The CDR3 region has the DNA TGTGCCAGCAGCCAAGGCATGGCTTCTCGCGAGCAGTACTTC.

The chain is built from TRBV2 and TRBJ1-5; tentatively, D is TRBD1 (6 bases). The CDR3 runs to 15 residues. Germline V gene lookup returns CDR1 SNHLY and CDR2 FYNNEI. V gave up 7 bases and J gave up 9 bases, with 22 bases separating them. The CDR3 bases are TGTGCCAGCACCCAACGTCGGGACACTACAGGGCCCCAGCATTTT. This translates into CASTQRRDTTGPQHF.